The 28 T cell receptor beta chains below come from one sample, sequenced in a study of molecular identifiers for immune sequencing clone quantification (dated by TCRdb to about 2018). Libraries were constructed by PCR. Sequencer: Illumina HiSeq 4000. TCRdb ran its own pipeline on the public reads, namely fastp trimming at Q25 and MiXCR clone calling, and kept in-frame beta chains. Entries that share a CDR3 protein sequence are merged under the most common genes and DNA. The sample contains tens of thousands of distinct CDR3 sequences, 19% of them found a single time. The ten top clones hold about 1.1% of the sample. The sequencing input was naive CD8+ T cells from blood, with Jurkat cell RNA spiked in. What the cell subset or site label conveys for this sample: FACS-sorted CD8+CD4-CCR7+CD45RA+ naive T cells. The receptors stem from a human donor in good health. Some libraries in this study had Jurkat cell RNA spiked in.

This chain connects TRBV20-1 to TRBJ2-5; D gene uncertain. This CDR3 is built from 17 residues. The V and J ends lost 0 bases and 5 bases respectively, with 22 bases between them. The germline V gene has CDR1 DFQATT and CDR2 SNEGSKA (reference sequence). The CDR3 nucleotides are TGCAGTGCTAGAGACCCGGTTTTGGGATTTAACGCGGAGACCCAGTACTTC. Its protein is CSARDPVLGFNAETQYF.

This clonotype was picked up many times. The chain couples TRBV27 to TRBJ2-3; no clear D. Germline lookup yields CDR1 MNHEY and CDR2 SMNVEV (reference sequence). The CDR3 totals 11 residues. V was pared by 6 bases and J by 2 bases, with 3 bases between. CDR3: CASRSTDTQYF. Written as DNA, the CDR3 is TGTGCCAGCAGATCCACAGATACGCAGTATTTT.

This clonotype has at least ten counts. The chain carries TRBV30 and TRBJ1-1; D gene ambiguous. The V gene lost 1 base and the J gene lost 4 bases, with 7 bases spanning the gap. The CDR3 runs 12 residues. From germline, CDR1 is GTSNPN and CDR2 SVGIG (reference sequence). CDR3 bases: TGTGCCTGGAGTGGGGAGGGCACTGAAGCTTTCTTT. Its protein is CAWSGEGTEAFF. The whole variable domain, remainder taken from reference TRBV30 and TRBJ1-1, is SQTIHQWPATLVQPVGSPLSLECTVEGTSNPNLYWYRQAAGRGLQLLFYSVGIGQISSEVPQNLSASRPQDRQFILSSKKLLLSDSGFYLCAWSGEGTEAFFGQGTRLTVV.

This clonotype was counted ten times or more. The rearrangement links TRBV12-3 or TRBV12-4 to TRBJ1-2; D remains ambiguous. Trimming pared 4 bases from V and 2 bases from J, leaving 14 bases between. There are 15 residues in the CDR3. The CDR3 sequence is CASSSRPQVNYGYTF. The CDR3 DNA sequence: TGTGCCAGCAGTTCTCGTCCGCAGGTCAACTATGGCTACACCTTC.

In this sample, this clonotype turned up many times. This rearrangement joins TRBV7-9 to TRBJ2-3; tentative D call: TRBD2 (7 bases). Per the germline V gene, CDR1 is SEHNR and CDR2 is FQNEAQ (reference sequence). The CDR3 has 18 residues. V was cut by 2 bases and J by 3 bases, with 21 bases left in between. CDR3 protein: CASSLPPGGTGWTDTQYF. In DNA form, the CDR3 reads TGTGCCAGCAGCTTACCCCCGGGAGGCACAGGGTGGACAGATACGCAGTATTTT.

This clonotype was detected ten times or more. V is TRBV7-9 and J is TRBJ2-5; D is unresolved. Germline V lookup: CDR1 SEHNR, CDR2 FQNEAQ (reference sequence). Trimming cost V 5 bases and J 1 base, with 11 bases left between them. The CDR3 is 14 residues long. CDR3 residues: CASSPLGSQETQYF. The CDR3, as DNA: TGTGCCAGCAGCCCCCTAGGAAGCCAAGAGACCCAGTACTTC.

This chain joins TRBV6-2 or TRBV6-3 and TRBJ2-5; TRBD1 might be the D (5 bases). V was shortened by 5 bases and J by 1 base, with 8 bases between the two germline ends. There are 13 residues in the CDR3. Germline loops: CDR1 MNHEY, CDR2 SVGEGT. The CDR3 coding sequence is TGTGCCAGCAGTCCTAGGGGCCAAGAGACCCAGTACTTC. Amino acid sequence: CASSPRGQETQYF.

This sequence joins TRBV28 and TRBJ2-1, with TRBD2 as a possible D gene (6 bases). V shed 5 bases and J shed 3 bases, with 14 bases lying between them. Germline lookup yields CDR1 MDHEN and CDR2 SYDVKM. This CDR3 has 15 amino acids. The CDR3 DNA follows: TGTGCCAGCAGTCCTAGCGATTCTTTCTACAATGAGCAGTTCTTC. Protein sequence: CASSPSDSFYNEQFF. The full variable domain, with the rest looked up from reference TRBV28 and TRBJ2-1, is DVKVTQSSRYLVKRTGEKVFLECVQDMDHENMFWYRQDPGLGLRLIYFSYDVKMKEKGDIPEGYSVSREKKERFSLILESASTNQTSMYLCASSPSDSFYNEQFFGPGTRLTVL.

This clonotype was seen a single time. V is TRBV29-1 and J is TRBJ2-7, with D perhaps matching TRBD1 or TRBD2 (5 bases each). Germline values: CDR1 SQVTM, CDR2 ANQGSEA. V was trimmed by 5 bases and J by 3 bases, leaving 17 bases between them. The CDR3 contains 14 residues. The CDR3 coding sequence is TGCAGCGTTTCTATAGAGGGGCGGTTCTACGAGCAGTACTTC. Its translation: CSVSIEGRFYEQYF.

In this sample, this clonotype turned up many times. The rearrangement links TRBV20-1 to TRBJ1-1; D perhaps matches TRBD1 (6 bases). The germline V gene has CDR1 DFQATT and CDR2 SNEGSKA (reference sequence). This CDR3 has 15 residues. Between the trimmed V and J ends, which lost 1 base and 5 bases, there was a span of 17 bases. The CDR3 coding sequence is TGCAGTGCTAGAGGCCCGGCCAGGGGCGGTACTGAAGCTTTCTTT. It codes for CSARGPARGGTEAFF.

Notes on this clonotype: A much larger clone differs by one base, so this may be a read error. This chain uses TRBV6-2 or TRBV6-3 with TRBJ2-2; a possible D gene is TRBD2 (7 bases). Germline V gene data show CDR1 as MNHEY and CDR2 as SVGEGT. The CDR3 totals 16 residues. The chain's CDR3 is CASRMAGAGNTGELVF. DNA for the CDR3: TGTGCCAGCAGGATGGCGGGGGCCGGTAACACCGGGGAGCTGGTTTTT.

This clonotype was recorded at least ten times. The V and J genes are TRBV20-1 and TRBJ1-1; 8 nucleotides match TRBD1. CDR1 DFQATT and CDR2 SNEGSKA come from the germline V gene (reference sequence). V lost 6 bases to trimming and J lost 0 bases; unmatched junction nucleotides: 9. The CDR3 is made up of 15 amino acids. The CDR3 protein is CSAYGTGHLNTEAFF. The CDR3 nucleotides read TGCAGTGCCTATGGGACAGGCCATCTGAACACTGAAGCTTTCTTT.

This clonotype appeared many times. In DNA, the CDR3 is TGTGCCAGCAGTTTGTCGGGGGCCTCCTACGAGCAGTACTTC. It specifies CASSLSGASYEQYF. The V gene is TRBV27, the J gene TRBJ2-7; TRBD1 or TRBD2 may be the D gene (6 bases each). From germline, CDR1 is MNHEY and CDR2 SMNVEV (reference sequence). This CDR3 has 14 residues. V gave up 3 bases and J gave up 0 bases, with 9 bases separating them.

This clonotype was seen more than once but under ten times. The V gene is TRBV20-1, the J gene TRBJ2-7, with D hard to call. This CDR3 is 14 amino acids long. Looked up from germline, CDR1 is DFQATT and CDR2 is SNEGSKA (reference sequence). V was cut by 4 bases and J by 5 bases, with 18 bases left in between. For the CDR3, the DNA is TGCAGTGCTACCAACACCGATAACATCCACGAGCAGTACTTC. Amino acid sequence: CSATNTDNIHEQYF.

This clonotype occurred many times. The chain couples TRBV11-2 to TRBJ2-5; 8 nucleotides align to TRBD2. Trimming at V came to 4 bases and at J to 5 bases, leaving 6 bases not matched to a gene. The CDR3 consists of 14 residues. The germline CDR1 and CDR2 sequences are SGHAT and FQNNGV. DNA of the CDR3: TGTGCCAGCAGCTCGAGCCCTAGCGGGGAGACCCAGTACTTC. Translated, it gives CASSSSPSGETQYF.

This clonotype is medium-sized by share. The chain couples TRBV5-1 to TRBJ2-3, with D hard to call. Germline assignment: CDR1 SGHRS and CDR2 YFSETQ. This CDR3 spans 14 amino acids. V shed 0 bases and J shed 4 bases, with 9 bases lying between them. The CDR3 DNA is TGCGCCAGCAGCTTGGTATCGGCTGCAGATACGCAGTATTTT. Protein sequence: CASSLVSAADTQYF.

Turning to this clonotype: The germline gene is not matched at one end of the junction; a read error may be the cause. In nucleotides, the CDR3 is TGTGCCAGCAGTTCGGGAGATGAAAAACTGGTTTTT. The encoded protein is CASSSGDEKLVF. The V call is TRBV6-5, the J call TRBJ1-4; D is undetermined. The length of the CDR3 is 12 residues. Germline values: CDR1 MNHEY, CDR2 SVGAGI.

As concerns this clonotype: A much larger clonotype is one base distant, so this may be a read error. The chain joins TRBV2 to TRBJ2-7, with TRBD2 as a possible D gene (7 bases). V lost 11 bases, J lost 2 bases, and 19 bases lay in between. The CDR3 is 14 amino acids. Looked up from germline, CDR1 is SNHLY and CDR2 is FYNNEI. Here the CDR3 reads CAATQWEGAYEQYF. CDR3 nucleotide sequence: TGTGCCGCTACACAATGGGAGGGGGCCTACGAGCAGTACTTC.

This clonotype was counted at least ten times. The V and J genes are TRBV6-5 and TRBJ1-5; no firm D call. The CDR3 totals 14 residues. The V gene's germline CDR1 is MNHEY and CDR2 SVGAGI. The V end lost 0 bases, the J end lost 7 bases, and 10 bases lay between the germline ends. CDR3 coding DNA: TGTGCCAGCAGTTACTCGAATTCGGGGCAGCCCCAGCATTTT. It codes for CASSYSNSGQPQHF.

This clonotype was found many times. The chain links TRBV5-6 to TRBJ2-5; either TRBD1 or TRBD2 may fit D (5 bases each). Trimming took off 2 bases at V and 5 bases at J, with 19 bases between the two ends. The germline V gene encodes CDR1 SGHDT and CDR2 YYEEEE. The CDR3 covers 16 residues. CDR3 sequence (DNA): TGTGCCAGCAGCTTCCGGGACCCTAGGATGCAGGAGACCCAGTACTTC. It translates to CASSFRDPRMQETQYF.

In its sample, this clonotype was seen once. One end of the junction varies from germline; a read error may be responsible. The CDR3 sequence: CASGFGTSGNNDQFF. As DNA, the CDR3 is TGTGCTAGTGGTTTCGGGACTAGCGGTAACAATGACCAGTTCTTC. The chain uses TRBV12-5 and TRBJ2-1; 11 bases are a match to TRBD2. The CDR3 runs to 15 residues. The V gene's germline CDR1 is LGHNT and CDR2 FRNRAP.

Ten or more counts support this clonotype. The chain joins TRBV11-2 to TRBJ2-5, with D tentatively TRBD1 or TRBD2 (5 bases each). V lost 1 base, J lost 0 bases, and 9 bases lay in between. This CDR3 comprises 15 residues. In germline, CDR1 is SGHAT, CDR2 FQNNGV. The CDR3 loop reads CASSLVWGYQETQYF. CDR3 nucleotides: TGTGCCAGCAGCTTAGTGTGGGGGTACCAAGAGACCCAGTACTTC.

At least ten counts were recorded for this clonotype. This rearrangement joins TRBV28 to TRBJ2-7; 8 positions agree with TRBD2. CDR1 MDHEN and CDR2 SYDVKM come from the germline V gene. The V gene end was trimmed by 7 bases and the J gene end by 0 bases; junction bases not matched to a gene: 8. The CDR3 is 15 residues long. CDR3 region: CASKVGRAGSYEQYF. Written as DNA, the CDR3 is TGTGCCAGCAAAGTCGGGAGGGCCGGCTCCTACGAGCAGTACTTC.

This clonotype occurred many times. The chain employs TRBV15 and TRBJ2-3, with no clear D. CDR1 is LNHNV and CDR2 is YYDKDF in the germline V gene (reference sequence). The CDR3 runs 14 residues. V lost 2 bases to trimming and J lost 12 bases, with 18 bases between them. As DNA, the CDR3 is TGTGCCACCAGCAGAACTGATGCCCGTGTTCCCCAGTATTTT. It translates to CATSRTDARVPQYF.

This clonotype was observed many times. CDR3 bases: TGCGCCAGCAGCCAAGCCTTGGGACTAGCCTACGAGCAGTACTTC. Translation gives CASSQALGLAYEQYF. The chain joins TRBV4-3 to TRBJ2-7; 8 nucleotides align to TRBD2. The junction had 4 bases not matched to a gene; V was cut back by 1 base and J by 2 bases. Germline loops: CDR1 LGHNA, CDR2 YSLEER. The CDR3 has 15 residues.

The CDR3, as DNA: TGTGCCAGCAGTCCGTCTACCGCCGGGGAGCTGTTTTTT. This gives the protein CASSPSTAGELFF. The rearrangement uses TRBV27 and TRBJ2-2; D not resolved. The CDR3 length is 13 residues. The germline V gene has CDR1 MNHEY and CDR2 SMNVEV (reference sequence). V was pared by 5 bases and J by 6 bases, with 10 bases between.

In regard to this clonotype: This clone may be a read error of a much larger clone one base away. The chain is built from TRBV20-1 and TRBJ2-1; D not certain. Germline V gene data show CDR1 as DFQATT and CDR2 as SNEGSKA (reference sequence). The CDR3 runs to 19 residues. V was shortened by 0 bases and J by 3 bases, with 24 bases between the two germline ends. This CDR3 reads CSARDLLQGRRKIYNEQFF. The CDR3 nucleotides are TGCAGTGCTAGAGATCTGCTTCAAGGCCGCCGTAAGATCTACAATGAGCAGTTCTTC.

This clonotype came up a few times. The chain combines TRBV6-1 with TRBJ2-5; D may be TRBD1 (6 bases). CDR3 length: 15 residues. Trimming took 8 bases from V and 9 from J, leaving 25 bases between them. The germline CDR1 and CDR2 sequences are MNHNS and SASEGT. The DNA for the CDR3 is TGTGCCAGCTTGAACCAGGGGTCTTCGCTTTGGGCCCAGTACTTC. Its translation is CASLNQGSSLWAQYF.